This T cell receptor (beta chain) is from a study of blood T cell repertoires in COVID-19. In the study overall: Acute and convalescent COVID-19 specimens originated in the United States, Italy and Spain. From T cells, B-cell-depleted T cells, or PBMCs came the material, which was cDNA or gDNA.

V shed 6 bases and J 9 bases; nucleotides not matched to a gene: 14. Germline V gene data show CDR1 as LNHDA and CDR2 as SQIVND (reference sequence). The CDR3 has 16 residues. As handled by the study authors: Nucleated cell number was recorded as an estimate derived from reference gene primer amplification. Assay: immunoSEQ multiplex PCR; the TCRdb copy retains only in-frame clones and omits some. Clonal size and the V and J genes are those of that table, whereas D and trimming came from the DNA. The sample includes tens of thousands of clones, 55% to 70% of them seen just once. This sequence was found in an older woman with acute or convalescent COVID-19. Source material: peripheral blood. This chain joins TRBV19 and TRBJ2-1; 10 bases match TRBD1. CDR3 sequence reads: CASRYARGQGYGEQFF. The CDR3 DNA reads TGTGCCAGTAGGTACGCAAGGGGACAGGGGTACGGTGAGCAGTTCTTC.